Sequencing of this T cell receptor (beta chain) was carried out in a study of identical twins (dated by TCRdb to between 2015 and 2016). Describing the broader study: The study deep-sequenced TCR alpha and beta repertoires from monozygotic twins, unrelated adults of various ages and cord blood to test whether fetal clonotypes persist. To rule out contamination, replicate twin experiments were performed at different times with different library preparation protocols.

Preparation of the library involved 5' RACE. Sequenced using an Illumina HiSeq 2000. Template switching introduced a universal primer binding site; the final cDNA contained a unique molecular identifier, enabling accurate counting of TCR cDNA molecules. Specific primers in the conserved constant-segment region were used to synthesize first-strand cDNA for TCR alpha and beta chains. To control for contamination, every cDNA library carried two barcodes: a SMART-Mk sample barcode plus Illumina barcodes. TruSeq adapter sequences along with Illumina sample barcodes were introduced in two successive PCR steps. The TCR alpha and beta cDNA libraries were sequenced on the Illumina HiSeq platform using custom primers. Per the source publication's procedure: Unique molecular identifiers were extracted from raw reads with MiGEC, and CDR3 positions were determined with MiXCR. For each individual, recombination models were inferred using an EM algorithm with the repgenHMM and IGoR tools. Shared clonotype analysis was performed with the tcR package in R, normalizing sharing by the product of cloneset sizes. To study raw recombination without the effects of thymic and clonal selection, out-of-frame nonproductive sequences were analyzed. The raw public reads went through TCRdb reprocessing: fastp at Q25, MiXCR clone calling, in-frame beta chains kept. Every entry covers one CDR3 protein and lists the most common genes and DNA from its rows. TCRdb's processing, not the authors' own work, is the source of the V and J calls. The sample table records hundreds of thousands of distinct CDR3 sequences; roughly an eighth of these occur just once. Around 1.5% of the sample goes to the ten largest clones.

General study outcomes and caveats: Compared with coincidental sharing between unrelated individuals, out-of-frame TCR alpha sequences shared between twins had an excess of sequences with low generation probability. Excess twin sharing in beta out-of-frame sequences was weaker because fewer shared sequences lowered the signal-to-noise ratio. Abundant cord blood beta clonotypes carried fewer insertions; young adult naive repertoires showed a weaker similar trend, while memory repertoires showed none. Conclusions relied on cross-sectional statistical analysis, since the same donors could not be followed over many years. In monozygotic twins, out-of-frame TCR alpha sharing was systematically underestimated by recombination models, although the models agreed with sharing between unrelated individuals. Invariant T cells such as MAIT and iNKT could partly confound zero-insertion analyses, although diverse VJ usage argued against such confounding for most clonotypes.

Every donor was a healthy Caucasian. Three pairs of female monozygotic twins, all aged roughly 18 to 30 years, made up the twin cohort. The RNA used for TCR libraries was isolated from peripheral blood mononuclear cells. V and J are trimmed by 7 bases and 6 bases, and the gene matches miss 5 bases of the junction. The CDR3, cysteine through phenylalanine, is 12 amino acids long. Left in the record is the CDR3 DNA by itself, 36 bases read in frame from the first base. About this clonotype: No antigen is known for it. No qualities accompany the bases; no much larger clone lies one base away.

The same specimen was also included in a second study, on yellow fever vaccine responses in identical twins. Drawing on the second study: The T cell response to vaccination in identical twins was reported by the authors to appear partly convergent and partly personalized. In the study, vaccine-responding T cell clones were precisely tracked in identical twins.

The sequence was obtained from a woman aged 18-35 years in good health. The sequencing input was PBMCs. The sequence links TRBV12-3 or TRBV12-4 to TRBJ1-1, with 7 central nucleotides matching TRBD1. The CDR3 loop reads CASNQGGAEAFF. The nucleotide sequence is TGTGCCAGCAACCAGGGGGGTGCTGAAGCTTTCTTT.